This note documents a single T cell receptor beta chain sequence. V lost 4 bases and J lost 5; bases outside the gene matches: 6. The germline V gene encodes CDR1 LNHDA and CDR2 SQIVND (reference sequence). The CDR3 is made up of 15 amino acids. Authors' analysis steps: Estimation of nucleated cell counts was performed using reference gene primer amplification. Method: immunoSEQ multiplex PCR; TCRdb's copy keeps in-frame clones and lacks some. The V and J calls and clone size come from that table; D and trimming were worked out from the DNA. This table has some 75,000 clones, roughly 76% appearing once. This sample is part of a study of blood T cell repertoires in COVID-19. Study information: Sites across the United States, Italy and Spain contributed samples from acute and convalescent COVID-19. Sample material is recorded as cDNA or gDNA derived from T cells, B-cell-depleted T cells, or PBMCs.

Material: peripheral blood. The genes are TRBV19 and TRBJ2-3, with 10 bases identical to TRBD2. The receptor's source is a woman of 80 years or more with active or convalescent COVID-19. The chain's CDR3 is CASSTTGTSVDTQYF. The CDR3 DNA is TGTGCCAGTAGTACAACCGGGACTAGCGTAGATACGCAGTATTTT.